Shown below are 3 T cell receptor beta chains from a single sample sequenced in a study of shared clonotypes between healthy human individuals. The repertoire was sequenced with immunoSEQ multiplex PCR; TCRdb's copy has only in-frame clones and lacks some. The repertoire holds approximately 2,000,000 clones, with approximately 92% as singletons. Terminally differentiated effector memory CD45RA+ cells were excluded by CCR7 positive selection of CD45RO-negative cells. Sequencing was performed on naive CD8+ T cells from PBMCs. The receptor source for this set is a man aged 18 to 30 in good health. Some clones in this sample may be carry-over from other donors' samples.

The rearrangement uses TRBV6-1 and TRBJ1-5; tentatively, D is TRBD1 (5 bases). From germline, CDR1 is MNHNS and CDR2 SASEGT. Trimming stripped 4 bases from V and 2 bases from J, with 12 bases between. This CDR3 spans 15 amino acids. The CDR3 is CASSVGPGGNQPQHF. CDR3 nucleotides: TGTGCCAGCAGTGTGGGGCCCGGCGGCAATCAGCCCCAGCATTTT.

V is TRBV11-3 and J is TRBJ2-7; D assignment may be TRBD1 or TRBD2 (5 bases each). The V gene's germline CDR1 is SGHNT and CDR2 YENEEA. Trimming shortened V by 5 bases and J by 1 base, and 9 bases separated the two germline ends. This CDR3 is 13 amino acids long. CDR3 amino acids: CASSDGTSYEQYF. The CDR3 DNA reads TGTGCCAGCAGCGATGGGACGTCCTACGAGCAGTACTTC.

The chain uses TRBV19 and TRBJ1-2; possible D gene TRBD1, 5 bases. The germline CDR1 and CDR2 sequences are LNHDA and SQIVND (reference sequence). Between the trimmed V and J ends, which lost 5 bases and 8 bases, there was a span of 21 bases. The CDR3 is 15 residues long. CDR3 in amino acids: CASSWTPGHGEGYTF. CDR3 nucleotides: TGTGCCAGTAGTTGGACCCCAGGACACGGGGAAGGCTACACCTTC.